The source of this TCR beta chain is a study of tumor and adjacent non-tumor tissue in lung cancer. Overall study: Patients were aged roughly 30 to 76, ten or so men and 4 to 6 women, stage I to III. About 4.17 million productive TCRbeta reads were obtained per sample on average.

A modified ARM-PCR protocol with three rounds of nested PCR amplified TCRbeta. One entry per CDR3 protein, called by TCRdb with MiXCR from the multiplex PCR reads. Among roughly 76,000 distinct CDR3 sequences listed, around two thirds were seen once. RNA was extracted from bulk tissue without any cell sorting. General study findings and limits: Tumor tissue had significantly higher TCR diversity than normal lung. Normal lung showed higher cumulative top 100 clone frequency than tumor.

To note about this clonotype: Antigen: not known. The junction departs from the called germline gene at one end, perhaps through a read error.

Germline CDR1 is MNHEY and CDR2 is SVGAGI. The CDR3 is 13 amino acids. Sequencing was performed on lung tumor tissue. The J gene is TRBJ1-5, the V gene TRBV6-5; maybe TRBD1 (5 bases). This TCR was sampled from a woman aged 70 to 79 with non-small cell lung cancer. CDR3 DNA: TGTGCCAGCACAGGGTACAGCGATCAGCCCCAACATTTT. It is translated as CASTGYSDQPQHF.